These 2 T cell receptor beta chains share one sample of origin, sequenced in a study of human T cells and chemical hapten exposure. MiXCR, applied by TCRdb to the RACE reads, yields one record per CDR3 protein. There are roughly 200,000 distinct CDR3 sequences in the sample; about a fifth occur only once, and about 6.7% lies in the top ten. Regarding time point: patch test 1, 2 weeks after DPC sensitization. Specified treatment: therapeutic diphenylcyclopropenone sensitization with weekly scalp DPC. The sample consisted of whole blood, taken in connection with sensitization to the hapten diphenylcyclopropenone (DPC). The receptors were gathered from a woman aged 45-65 years with alopecia areata. Some clones in this sample may be carry-over from other donors' samples.

The chain employs TRBV9 and TRBJ2-2; 7 bases map to TRBD2. The J segment lost 1 base and the V segment lost 4 bases, leaving 7 bases of the junction unmatched. This CDR3 is 16 amino acids long. From germline, CDR1 is SGDLS and CDR2 YYNGEE. The CDR3 sequence is CASSPRLAENTGELFF. The CDR3 nucleotides read TGTGCCAGCAGCCCGCGGCTAGCGGAGAACACCGGGGAGCTGTTTTTT.

The sample holds a few counts of this clonotype. The chain couples TRBV5-1 to TRBJ2-1; 11 positions match TRBD2. The CDR3 runs 17 residues. Per the germline V gene, CDR1 is SGHRS and CDR2 is YFSETQ. Losses at the gene ends were 4 bases for V and 0 bases for J; bases not matched to a gene: 6. The CDR3 is CASSQGLAVSSYNEQFF. The CDR3 coding sequence is TGCGCCAGCAGCCAGGGACTAGCGGTGAGCTCCTACAATGAGCAGTTCTTC.